The rows below give T cell receptor beta chains drawn from one sample of a study. TCRdb fed the 5' RACE reads into MiXCR, producing one record per CDR3 protein. The profile shows 34,000 or so distinct CDR3 sequences, over 25% of them singletons. The sequencing sample was made of tumor-infiltrating Tregs sorted from the breast tumor. The receptors derive from a female donor with breast cancer. The CDR3 runs from the conserved cysteine through the conserved F or W. Fields, in order: J gene, clone size, CDR3 length, V gene, D gene, CDR3 protein, CDR3 DNA. D genes are given only for firm matches. For some rows the clone size is stated as once, few or many, or as a class when expanded; others skip it.

>TRBJ2-4|few|15|TRBV20-1|-
CSARDQSLAKNIQYF
TGCAGTGCTAGAGATCAGAGTTTAGCCAAAAACATTCAGTACTTC
>TRBJ1-1|-|16|TRBV12-3/TRBV12-4|-
CASSLEIWTANTEAFF
TGTGCCAGCAGTTTAGAAATTTGGACAGCCAACACTGAAGCTTTCTTT
>TRBJ2-7|few|14|TRBV30|-
CAWSRGGSSYEQYF
TGTGCCTGGAGTAGAGGAGGGAGCTCCTACGAGCAGTACTTC
>TRBJ1-3|many|14|TRBV6-5|-
CASVDRNSGNTIYF
TGTGCCAGCGTGGACCGGAACTCTGGAAACACCATATATTTT
>TRBJ1-5|many|15|TRBV6-1|-
CASSGFAGSYQPQHF
TGTGCCAGCAGTGGATTCGCAGGCTCCTATCAGCCCCAGCATTTT
>TRBJ2-1|many|15|TRBV20-1|TRBD2
CSARGGRVSYNEQFF
TGCAGTGCTAGAGGGGGGAGGGTTTCCTACAATGAGCAGTTCTTC
>TRBJ2-1|many|13|TRBV7-2|-
CASSLQGGNEQFF
TGTGCCAGCAGCTTACAGGGGGGCAATGAGCAGTTCTTC
>TRBJ2-7|many|13|TRBV6-4|-
CASSEGNSYEQYF
TGTGCCAGCAGTGAAGGGAACTCCTACGAGCAGTACTTC
>TRBJ2-7|few|15|TRBV12-5|-
CASGLVRQEDYEQYF
TGTGCTAGTGGTTTGGTACGACAGGAGGATTACGAGCAGTACTTC
>TRBJ2-2|-|15|TRBV5-1|TRBD1
CASSLGQGAVGELFF
TGCGCCAGCAGCTTGGGACAGGGGGCAGTCGGGGAGCTGTTTTTT
>TRBJ2-3|many|14|TRBV6-5|TRBD2
CASSYSSGGDTQYF
TGTGCCAGCAGTTACTCATCGGGAGGAGATACGCAGTATTTT
>TRBJ2-7|many|14|TRBV6-5|-
CASSYSRSSYEQYF
TGTGCCAGCAGTTACTCACGGAGCTCCTACGAGCAGTACTTC
>TRBJ1-1|few|14|TRBV5-1|TRBD1
CASSIDRGDTEAFF
TGCGCCAGCAGCATTGACAGGGGGGACACTGAAGCTTTCTTT
>TRBJ1-5|-|15|TRBV6-6|-
CASRTESPSNQPQHF
TGTGCCAGCAGGACAGAGTCTCCGAGCAATCAGCCCCAGCATTTT
>TRBJ2-3|few|14|TRBV6-1|TRBD2
CASSDRLAIDTQYF
TGTGCCAGCAGTGATAGACTAGCGATAGATACGCAGTATTTT
>TRBJ1-2|-|14|TRBV4-1|TRBD1
CASSPRQGVGGYTF
TGCGCCAGCAGCCCCAGACAGGGTGTGGGTGGCTACACCTTC
>TRBJ1-6|-|15|TRBV7-2|-
CASSLGGVDPAPLHF
TGTGCCAGCAGCTTAGGGGGTGTGGACCCGGCACCCCTCCACTTT
>TRBJ2-1|medium-sized|15|TRBV4-1|TRBD2
CASSQDGLAYNEQFF
TGCGCCAGCAGCCAAGACGGACTAGCCTACAATGAGCAGTTCTTC
>TRBJ1-3|-|16|TRBV6-5|-
CASRVGRVGSGNTIYF
TGTGCCAGCAGAGTGGGCAGGGTCGGCTCTGGAAACACCATATATTTT
>TRBJ2-7|medium-sized|15|TRBV7-8|TRBD2
CASSLTSGASYEQYF
TGTGCCAGCAGCTTGACTAGCGGGGCCTCCTACGAGCAGTACTTC
>TRBJ1-1|many|14|TRBV18|-
CASSPDRMNTEAFF
TGTGCCAGCTCACCCGACAGGATGAACACTGAAGCTTTCTTT
>TRBJ1-5|many|14|TRBV18|-
CASSPPGVGQPQHF
TGTGCCAGCTCACCACCAGGGGTGGGGCAGCCCCAGCATTTT
>TRBJ2-1|-|12|TRBV7-8|-
CASSFLGNEQFF
TGTGCCAGCAGCTTCTTGGGCAATGAGCAGTTCTTC
>TRBJ2-1|medium-sized|13|TRBV6-5|TRBD1
CATGTGFYNEQFF
TGTGCCACCGGGACAGGGTTCTACAATGAGCAGTTCTTC
>TRBJ2-2|-|15|TRBV27|TRBD1
CVSSFGTGGAGKLFF
TGTGTCAGCAGTTTTGGGACAGGGGGCGCCGGGAAGCTGTTTTTT
>TRBJ1-5|many|16|TRBV6-5|-
CASSSSPGRSNQPQHF
TGTGCCAGCAGTTCGAGTCCGGGGCGTAGCAATCAGCCCCAGCATTTT
>TRBJ1-5|many|16|TRBV12-3/TRBV12-4|-
CASSLAIGGSNQPQHF
TGTGCCAGCAGTTTAGCGATTGGCGGAAGCAATCAGCCCCAGCATTTT
>TRBJ1-2|many|16|TRBV18|TRBD1
CASSGDAVDRENGYTF
TGTGCCAGCTCGGGAGACGCAGTGGACAGGGAAAATGGCTACACCTTC
>TRBJ2-1|-|17|TRBV6-1|TRBD2
CASSGDLSGRAGSEQFF
TGTGCCAGCAGTGGCGACCTTAGCGGGAGGGCCGGTAGTGAGCAGTTCTTC
>TRBJ2-1|few|11|TRBV30|-
CAWTDYNEQFF
TGTGCCTGGACAGACTACAATGAGCAGTTCTTC
>TRBJ2-1|-|14|TRBV7-3|-
CASSPGREYNGQFF
TGTGCCAGCAGCCCCGGACGGGAATACAATGGGCAGTTCTTC
>TRBJ1-5|few|14|TRBV20-1|TRBD1
CSAAPGGLNQPQHF
TGCAGTGCTGCCCCAGGGGGCCTTAATCAGCCCCAGCATTTT
>TRBJ1-5|medium-sized|17|TRBV4-1|-
CASSPIARWKGNQPQHF
TGCGCCAGCAGCCCCATCGCTCGGTGGAAGGGCAATCAGCCCCAGCATTTT
>TRBJ1-6|-|13|TRBV7-6|-
CASSANANSPLHF
TGTGCCAGCAGCGCCAACGCCAATTCACCCCTCCACTTT
>TRBJ2-1|-|16|TRBV10-1|TRBD1
CASSDSGQGMGNEQFF
TGCGCCAGCAGTGATTCCGGACAGGGGATGGGCAATGAGCAGTTCTTC